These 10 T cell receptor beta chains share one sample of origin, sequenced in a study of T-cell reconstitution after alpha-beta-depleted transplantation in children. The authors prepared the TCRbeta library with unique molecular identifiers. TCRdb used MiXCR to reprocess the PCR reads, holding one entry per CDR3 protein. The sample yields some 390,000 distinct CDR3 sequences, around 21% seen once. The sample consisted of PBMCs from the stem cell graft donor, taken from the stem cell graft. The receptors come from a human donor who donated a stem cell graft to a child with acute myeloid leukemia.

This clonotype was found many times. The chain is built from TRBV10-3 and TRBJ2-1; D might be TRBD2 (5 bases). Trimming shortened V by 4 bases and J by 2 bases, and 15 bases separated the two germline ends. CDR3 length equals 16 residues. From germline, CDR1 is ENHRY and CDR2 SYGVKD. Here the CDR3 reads CAISGTSRDAYNEQFF. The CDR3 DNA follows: TGTGCCATCAGTGGAACTAGTCGCGACGCCTACAATGAGCAGTTCTTC.

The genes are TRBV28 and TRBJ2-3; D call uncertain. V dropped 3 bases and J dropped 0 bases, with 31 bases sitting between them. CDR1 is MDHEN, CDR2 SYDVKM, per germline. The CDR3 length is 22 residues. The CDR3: CASSFEAISGLVRFSSTDTQYF. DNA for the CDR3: TGTGCCAGCAGTTTTGAGGCGATCAGTGGTCTAGTCCGATTCTCTAGCACAGATACGCAGTATTTT.

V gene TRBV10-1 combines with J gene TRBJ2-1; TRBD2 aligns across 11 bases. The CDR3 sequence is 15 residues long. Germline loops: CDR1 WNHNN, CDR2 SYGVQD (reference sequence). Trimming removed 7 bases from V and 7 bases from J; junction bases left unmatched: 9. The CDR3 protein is CASIPTSGMGNEQFF. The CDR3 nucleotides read TGCGCCAGCATTCCGACTAGCGGGATGGGGAATGAGCAGTTCTTC.

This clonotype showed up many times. The DNA of the CDR3 is TGCAGTGCCGGGGGACAGGGAGTATACTACACCTTC. Translating it yields CSAGGQGVYYTF. This chain uses TRBV20-1 with TRBJ1-2; 9 bases fit TRBD1. V lost 6 bases and J lost 10; bases outside the gene matches: 9. In germline, CDR1 is DFQATT, CDR2 SNEGSKA (reference sequence). The length of the CDR3 is 12 residues.

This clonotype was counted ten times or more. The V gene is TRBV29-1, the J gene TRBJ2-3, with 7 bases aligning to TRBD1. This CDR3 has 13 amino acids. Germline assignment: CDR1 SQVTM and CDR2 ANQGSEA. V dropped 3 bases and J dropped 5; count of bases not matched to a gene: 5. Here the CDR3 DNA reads TGCAGCGTTGATTCAGGGGGTAGAGATACGCAGTATTTT. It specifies CSVDSGGRDTQYF.

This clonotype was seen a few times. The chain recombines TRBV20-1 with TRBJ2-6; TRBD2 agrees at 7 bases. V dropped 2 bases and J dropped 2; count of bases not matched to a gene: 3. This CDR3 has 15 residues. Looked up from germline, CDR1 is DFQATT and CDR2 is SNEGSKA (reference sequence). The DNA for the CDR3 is TGCAGTGCTAGACAGGGAGGGGCTGGGGCCAACGTCCTGACTTTC. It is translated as CSARQGGAGANVLTF.

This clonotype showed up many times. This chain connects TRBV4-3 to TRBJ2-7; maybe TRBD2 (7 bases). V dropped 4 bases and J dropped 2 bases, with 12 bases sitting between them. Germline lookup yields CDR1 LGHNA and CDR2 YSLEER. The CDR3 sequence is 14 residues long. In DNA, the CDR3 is TGCGCCAGCAGCCCCCAGGGGAGGGCCTACGAGCAGTACTTC. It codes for CASSPQGRAYEQYF.

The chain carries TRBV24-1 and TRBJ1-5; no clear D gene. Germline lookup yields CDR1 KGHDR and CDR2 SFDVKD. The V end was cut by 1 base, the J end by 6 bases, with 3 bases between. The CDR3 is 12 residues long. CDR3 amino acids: CATSDFGQPQHF. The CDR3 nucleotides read TGTGCCACCAGTGATTTTGGTCAGCCCCAGCATTTT.

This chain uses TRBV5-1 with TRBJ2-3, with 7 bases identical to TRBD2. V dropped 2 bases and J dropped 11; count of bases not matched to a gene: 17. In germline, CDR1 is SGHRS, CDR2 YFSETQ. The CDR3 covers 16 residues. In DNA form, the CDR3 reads TGCGCCAGCAGCTTCACCCTTACTAGCGCCTCGGCGGAGCAGTATTTT. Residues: CASSFTLTSASAEQYF.

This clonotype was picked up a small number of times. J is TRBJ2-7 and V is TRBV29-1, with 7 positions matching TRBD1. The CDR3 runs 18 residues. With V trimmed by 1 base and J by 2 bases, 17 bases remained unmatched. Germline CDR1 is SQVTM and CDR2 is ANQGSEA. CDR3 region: CSVEVEAGGTTHPYEQYF. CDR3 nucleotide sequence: TGCAGCGTTGAAGTTGAGGCAGGGGGTACTACCCACCCCTACGAGCAGTACTTC.